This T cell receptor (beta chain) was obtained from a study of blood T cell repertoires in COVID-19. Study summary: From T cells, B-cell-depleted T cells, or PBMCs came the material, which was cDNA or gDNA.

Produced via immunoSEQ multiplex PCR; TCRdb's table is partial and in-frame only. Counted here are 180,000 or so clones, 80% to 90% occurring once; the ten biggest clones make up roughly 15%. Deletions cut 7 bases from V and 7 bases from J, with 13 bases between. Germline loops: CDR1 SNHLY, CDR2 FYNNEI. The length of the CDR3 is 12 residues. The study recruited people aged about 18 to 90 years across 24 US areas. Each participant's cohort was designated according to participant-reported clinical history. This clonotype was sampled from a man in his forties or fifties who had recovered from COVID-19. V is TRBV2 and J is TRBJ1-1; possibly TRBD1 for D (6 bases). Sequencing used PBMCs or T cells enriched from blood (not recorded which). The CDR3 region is CASKLTGGEAFF. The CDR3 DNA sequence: TGTGCCAGCAAACTGACAGGTGGTGAAGCTTTCTTT. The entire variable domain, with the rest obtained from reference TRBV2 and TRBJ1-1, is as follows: EPEVTQTPSHQVTQMGQEVILRCVPISNHLYFYWYRQILGQKVEFLVSFYNNEISEKSEIFDDQFSVERPDGSNFTLKIRSTKLEDSAMYFCASKLTGGEAFFGQGTRLTVV.